Listed here are 9 T cell receptor beta chains from one sample, sequenced in a study of shared clonotypes between healthy human individuals. Only in-frame clones appear in the TCRdb table, and some are missing; sequencing was by immunoSEQ multiplex PCR. The sample has some 2,000,000 clones, around 95% seen once. Material: naive CD4+ T cells sorted from blood. Documented subset: CD45RA+ positively selected. Receptor source: a man younger than 35 in good health.

This clone was observed a single time. The V gene is TRBV4-3, the J gene TRBJ2-5; the match to TRBD1 covers 9 bases. CDR1 LGHNA and CDR2 YSLEER come from the germline V gene. The CDR3 totals 16 residues. The junction had 8 bases not matched to a gene; V was cut back by 3 bases and J by 3 bases. CDR3 nucleotide sequence: TGCGCCAGCAGCCAGGGGGCCGGGACAGGGAAAGAGACCCAGTACTTC. Protein sequence: CASSQGAGTGKETQYF.

This clone was found a few times. This sample includes further DNA sequences coding for the same CDR3. This chain links TRBV19 with TRBJ2-2, with D possibly matching TRBD1 (6 bases). The V gene's germline CDR1 is LNHDA and CDR2 SQIVND (reference sequence). The V and J ends lost 0 bases and 4 bases respectively, with 6 bases between them. The CDR3 contains 14 residues. CDR3: CASSIDRGTGELFF. The CDR3 DNA follows: TGTGCCAGTAGTATAGACAGGGGCACCGGGGAGCTGTTTTTT.

The V call is TRBV18, the J call TRBJ2-1; TRBD2 matches at 9 bases. The J segment lost 0 bases and the V segment lost 0 bases, leaving 6 bases of the junction unmatched. Germline CDR1 and CDR2: KGHSH and LQKENI. This CDR3 is built from 18 residues. In DNA form, the CDR3 reads TGTGCCAGCTCACCACCGGTGGGTAGCGGGAGCTCCTACAATGAGCAGTTCTTC. This sequence encodes CASSPPVGSGSSYNEQFF.

This clone was observed once. The chain recombines TRBV28 with TRBJ1-2, with a possible D match to TRBD1 (6 bases). This CDR3 spans 14 amino acids. The V end was cut by 7 bases, the J end by 4 bases, with 16 bases between. Per germline, CDR1 MDHEN and CDR2 SYDVKM. This chain's CDR3 is CASTPGGTSYGYTF. The CDR3 DNA sequence: TGTGCCAGCACGCCGGGGGGCACGAGCTATGGCTACACCTTC.

The chain uses TRBV5-1 and TRBJ1-4; the D gene is possibly TRBD1 (5 bases). The CDR3 covers 15 residues. CDR1 and CDR2 from the germline V gene are SGHRS and YFSETQ. Trimming took 6 bases from V and 4 from J, leaving 16 bases between them. The CDR3 region is CASTRGSSLNEKLFF. CDR3 in DNA: TGCGCCAGCACCCGGGGCAGCAGTCTTAATGAAAAACTGTTTTTT.

This clone has just one count. Other nucleotide sequences in the sample specify the same CDR3. V gene TRBV11-3 combines with J gene TRBJ2-2; D uncertain. Germline CDR1 and CDR2: SGHNT and YENEEA. Trimming removed 5 bases at V and 3 bases at J, with 4 bases between. The CDR3 loop spans 12 amino acids. The DNA for the CDR3 is TGTGCCAGCAGCCCTTACACCGGGGAGCTGTTTTTT. This translates into CASSPYTGELFF.

V is TRBV7-9 and J is TRBJ1-1; D is perhaps TRBD1 (6 bases). CDR1 is SEHNR and CDR2 is FQNEAQ in the germline V gene (reference sequence). Trimming took off 7 bases at V and 3 bases at J, with 9 bases between the two ends. The CDR3 spans 12 residues. CDR3: CASKQGHTEAFF. The CDR3 DNA is TGTGCCAGCAAACAGGGACACACTGAAGCTTTCTTT.

This sequence joins TRBV25-1 and TRBJ1-4; a weak D match, TRBD1 (6 bases). V was shortened by 3 bases and J by 14 bases, with 13 bases between the two germline ends. This CDR3 contains 12 residues. Germline assignment: CDR1 MGHDK and CDR2 SYGVNS. CDR3 region: CASSDFQGSLFF. The CDR3 coding sequence is TGTGCCAGCAGTGATTTTCAGGGGAGTCTGTTTTTT.

This chain uses TRBV7-9 with TRBJ2-7, with a possible D match to TRBD1 (6 bases). Trimming removed 5 bases at V and 2 bases at J, with 13 bases between. CDR3 length equals 14 residues. Germline V gene sequence: CDR1 SEHNR, CDR2 FQNEAQ (reference sequence). CDR3 in DNA: TGTGCCAGCAGCCCCTATGAGGGGGCCTACGAGCAGTACTTC. Translating gives CASSPYEGAYEQYF.